Listed below are T cell receptor beta chains from one sample, sequenced in a study of T cells in Graves' hyperthyroidism and ophthalmopathy. Via MiXCR, TCRdb re-called the multiplex PCR reads, giving one row per CDR3 protein. In the table there are about 710,000 distinct CDR3 sequences, about a sixth of which are singletons. Sequenced: blood. Receptor source: a man between 18 and 29 years old with Graves' hyperthyroidism. Both conserved end residues are part of each CDR3. The D gene is left open where the match is weak. Clone size appears in some rows only: once, few, many, or a class for an expanded clone.

size: many
V: TRBV18
D: -
length: 16
J: TRBJ2-7
DNA: TGTGCCAGCTCCCCCCAGGGGCTAGCGGCAAACTACGAGCAGTACTTC
CDR3: CASSPQGLAANYEQYF

size: many
V: TRBV10-3
D: -
length: 11
J: TRBJ2-1
DNA: TGTGCCATCAGTGCGGGGAATGAGCAGTTCTTC
CDR3: CAISAGNEQFF

size: -
V: TRBV24-1
D: -
length: 14
J: TRBJ1-1
DNA: TGTGCCACCAGTGATTCCGAGGACAACACTGAAGCTTTCTTT
CDR3: CATSDSEDNTEAFF

size: many
V: TRBV27
D: -
length: 13
J: TRBJ2-5
DNA: TGTGCCAGCAGTTTACAAAGGGCCGAGACCCAGTACTTC
CDR3: CASSLQRAETQYF

size: many
V: TRBV3-1
D: -
length: 16
J: TRBJ2-7
DNA: TGTGCCAGCAGCCAGGAAGGCATACTTCGATCCTACGAGCAGTACTTC
CDR3: CASSQEGILRSYEQYF

size: -
V: TRBV2
D: TRBD1
length: 15
J: TRBJ2-1
DNA: TGTGCCAGCAGTGAGACAGGGGGTATCGACAATGAGCAGTTCTTC
CDR3: CASSETGGIDNEQFF

size: many
V: TRBV6-2/TRBV6-3
D: -
length: 14
J: TRBJ1-5
DNA: TGTGCCAGCAGTTACGGAGGGCGCAATCAGCCCCAGCATTTT
CDR3: CASSYGGRNQPQHF

size: -
V: TRBV4-1
D: -
length: 16
J: TRBJ2-2
DNA: TGCGCCAGCAGCCAAGCTGTACTAGCCGTTGGCGGGGAGCTGTTTTTT
CDR3: CASSQAVLAVGGELFF

size: many
V: TRBV18
D: TRBD1
length: 12
J: TRBJ2-7
DNA: TGTGCCAGCTCACCGGACAGGAACGAGCAGTACTTC
CDR3: CASSPDRNEQYF

size: few
V: TRBV6-1
D: TRBD1
length: 16
J: TRBJ2-1
DNA: TGTGCCAGCAGCCGCTCACAGGGGGTCCCCTACAATGAGCAGTTCTTC
CDR3: CASSRSQGVPYNEQFF

size: many
V: TRBV7-3
D: -
length: 15
J: TRBJ2-3
DNA: TGTGCCAGCAGCCAAGGTTCGAGGGCCCCAGATACGCAGTATTTT
CDR3: CASSQGSRAPDTQYF

size: -
V: TRBV24-1
D: TRBD2
length: 12
J: TRBJ2-1
DNA: TGTGCCACCAGTGGGACTAGCGATGAGCAGTTCTTC
CDR3: CATSGTSDEQFF

size: -
V: TRBV7-2
D: -
length: 13
J: TRBJ1-2
DNA: TGTGCCAGCAGTCCTGGCTTCTTCGGTGGCTACACCTTC
CDR3: CASSPGFFGGYTF

size: many
V: TRBV27
D: -
length: 15
J: TRBJ2-3
DNA: TGTGCCAGCAGTCCCCTGTCAGGAGTCACAGATACGCAGTATTTT
CDR3: CASSPLSGVTDTQYF

size: few
V: TRBV9
D: TRBD2
length: 17
J: TRBJ2-1
DNA: TGTGCCAGCAGCGTCGGACTAGCGGGGATGTCCTACAATGAGCAGTTCTTC
CDR3: CASSVGLAGMSYNEQFF

size: many
V: TRBV28
D: -
length: 17
J: TRBJ2-3
DNA: TGTGCCAGCAGCCGGACCCAGGGGCGGCCTGGGGCAGATACGCAGTATTTT
CDR3: CASSRTQGRPGADTQYF

size: many
V: TRBV6-2/TRBV6-3
D: -
length: 13
J: TRBJ1-5
DNA: TGTGCCAGCAGTTACTCAAGGGATCAGCCCCAGCATTTT
CDR3: CASSYSRDQPQHF

size: few
V: TRBV6-2/TRBV6-3
D: -
length: 11
J: TRBJ1-1
DNA: TGTGCCATTCAGGGACACACTGAAGCTTTCTTT
CDR3: CAIQGHTEAFF

size: many
V: TRBV6-1
D: TRBD2
length: 15
J: TRBJ2-1
DNA: TGTGCCAGCAGTGAAGGGACTAGAATTTACAATGAGCAGTTCTTC
CDR3: CASSEGTRIYNEQFF

size: few
V: TRBV7-2
D: -
length: 15
J: TRBJ2-7
DNA: TGTGCCAGCAGCCCCCGGGTGGGTTCCTCCTACGAGCAGTACTTC
CDR3: CASSPRVGSSYEQYF

size: many
V: TRBV28
D: -
length: 10
J: TRBJ1-1
DNA: TGTGCCAGCGCCTACACTGAAGCTTTCTTT
CDR3: CASAYTEAFF

size: few
V: TRBV9
D: -
length: 15
J: TRBJ2-2
DNA: TGTGCCAGCAGCGCCGATCACCTGAGGGGCGGGGAGCTGTTTTTT
CDR3: CASSADHLRGGELFF

size: many
V: TRBV28
D: TRBD2
length: 15
J: TRBJ2-5
DNA: TGTGCCAGCAGTGCTAGCGGGAGGGCCTGGGAGACCCAGTACTTC
CDR3: CASSASGRAWETQYF

size: many
V: TRBV25-1
D: -
length: 13
J: TRBJ1-1
DNA: TGTGCCAGCAGGCCAGGGGCGAACACTGAAGCTTTCTTT
CDR3: CASRPGANTEAFF

size: -
V: TRBV9
D: TRBD1
length: 17
J: TRBJ1-1
DNA: TGTGCCAGCAGCCATTCACGGACAGGGGGAGGGAACACTGAAGCTTTCTTT
CDR3: CASSHSRTGGGNTEAFF

size: many
V: TRBV7-2
D: -
length: 15
J: TRBJ2-7
DNA: TGTGCCAGCAGCTTAGTAATAGGGGGTGGATACGAGCAGTACTTC
CDR3: CASSLVIGGGYEQYF

size: many
V: TRBV6-1
D: -
length: 15
J: TRBJ2-6
DNA: TGTGCCAGCAGTGGAAGGAGGGCTGGGGCCAACGTCCTGACTTTC
CDR3: CASSGRRAGANVLTF

size: -
V: TRBV5-1
D: -
length: 15
J: TRBJ2-7
DNA: TGCGCCAGCAGCTTACGGGAAGGGGGAACCTACGAGCAGTACTTC
CDR3: CASSLREGGTYEQYF

size: -
V: TRBV20-1
D: -
length: 12
J: TRBJ1-1
DNA: TGCAGTGCTTACCGGCAGAACACTGAAGCTTTCTTT
CDR3: CSAYRQNTEAFF

size: many
V: TRBV5-1
D: -
length: 15
J: TRBJ1-1
DNA: TGCGCCAGCAGCCCTCCCTTCGGGGCGCGCACTGAAGCTTTCTTT
CDR3: CASSPPFGARTEAFF

size: few
V: TRBV7-3
D: -
length: 13
J: TRBJ2-5
DNA: TGTGCCAGCAGCGAGACTAGACAAGAGACCCAGTACTTC
CDR3: CASSETRQETQYF

size: many
V: TRBV6-5
D: -
length: 15
J: TRBJ2-7
DNA: TGTGCCAGCAGTTACCAAGAGGGATCCCCTAGGGAGCAGTACTTC
CDR3: CASSYQEGSPREQYF

size: -
V: TRBV28
D: -
length: 14
J: TRBJ2-1
DNA: TGTGCCAGCAGTTCACAGGGTTATTACAATGAGCAGTTCTTC
CDR3: CASSSQGYYNEQFF

size: many
V: TRBV28
D: -
length: 14
J: TRBJ2-7
DNA: TGTGCCAGCAGTCCCCCAGGGGCGGTCGGGGAGCAGTACTTC
CDR3: CASSPPGAVGEQYF

size: -
V: TRBV3-1
D: -
length: 14
J: TRBJ1-1
DNA: TGTGCCAGCAGCCAAAGGGGACCCGGCTTTGAAGCTTTCTTT
CDR3: CASSQRGPGFEAFF

size: -
V: TRBV7-3
D: TRBD1
length: 19
J: TRBJ2-1
DNA: TGTGCCAGCAGCTTAACTGGCGCCCCCCCGGGACAGGACTACAATGAGCAGTTCTTC
CDR3: CASSLTGAPPGQDYNEQFF

size: few
V: TRBV20-1
D: -
length: 15
J: TRBJ2-3
DNA: TGCAGTGCTGTTCAGGATGAGCGGTTGACAGATACGCAGTATTTT
CDR3: CSAVQDERLTDTQYF

size: -
V: TRBV20-1
D: -
length: 14
J: TRBJ1-1
DNA: TGCAGTGCTAGGATAGGGTCGATGAACACTGAAGCTTTCTTT
CDR3: CSARIGSMNTEAFF

size: -
V: TRBV30
D: -
length: 12
J: TRBJ2-4
DNA: TGTGCCTGGAGTGACCCGGGAGACATTCAGTACTTC
CDR3: CAWSDPGDIQYF

size: many
V: TRBV5-1
D: TRBD1
length: 14
J: TRBJ2-2
DNA: TGTGCCAGCAGTTTAGGACAGGGCACCGGGGAGCTGTTTTTT
CDR3: CASSLGQGTGELFF

size: many
V: TRBV18
D: -
length: 15
J: TRBJ1-5
DNA: TGTGCCAGCTCACCACCCGACAGGCACAATCAGCCCCAGCATTTT
CDR3: CASSPPDRHNQPQHF

size: -
V: TRBV5-1
D: -
length: 15
J: TRBJ2-1
DNA: TGCGCCAGCAGCCCGGACATGCCGGCCTACAATGAGCAGTTCTTC
CDR3: CASSPDMPAYNEQFF

size: few
V: TRBV6-5
D: -
length: 14
J: TRBJ1-3
DNA: TGTGCCAGCAGTTACGGTACAGCTGGAAACACCATATATTTT
CDR3: CASSYGTAGNTIYF

size: -
V: TRBV5-6
D: TRBD1
length: 16
J: TRBJ1-1
DNA: TGTGCCAGCAGCTTGCGGCAGGGGGGCTTGAACACTGAAGCTTTCTTT
CDR3: CASSLRQGGLNTEAFF

size: -
V: TRBV28
D: -
length: 12
J: TRBJ1-1
DNA: TGTGCCAGCAGTTTAAAAAGGACTGAAGCTTTCTTT
CDR3: CASSLKRTEAFF

size: -
V: TRBV5-5
D: TRBD1
length: 15
J: TRBJ1-2
DNA: TGTGCCAGCAGCTTCGGACAGGGCTTAAACTATGGCTACACCTTC
CDR3: CASSFGQGLNYGYTF

size: many
V: TRBV7-9
D: -
length: 12
J: TRBJ2-7
DNA: TGTGCCAGCAGCTCTAGTCCCGACGAGCAGTACTTC
CDR3: CASSSSPDEQYF

size: few
V: TRBV19
D: -
length: 14
J: TRBJ2-3
DNA: TGTGCCAGTCAGGAGGGCCGGAACACAGATACGCAGTATTTT
CDR3: CASQEGRNTDTQYF

size: many
V: TRBV11-2
D: TRBD2
length: 18
J: TRBJ2-1
DNA: TGTGCCAGCAGCCTCCTCCCTTTTGATAGCGGGATCTACAATGAGCAGTTCTTC
CDR3: CASSLLPFDSGIYNEQFF

size: many
V: TRBV7-9
D: -
length: 13
J: TRBJ2-5
DNA: TGTGCCAGCAGCCCGACCAACCAAGAGACCCAGTACTTC
CDR3: CASSPTNQETQYF

size: -
V: TRBV12-3/TRBV12-4
D: -
length: 15
J: TRBJ2-1
DNA: TGTGCCAGCAGCCCGTCGACGGATTCCTACAATGAGCAGTTCTTC
CDR3: CASSPSTDSYNEQFF

size: few
V: TRBV7-9
D: -
length: 14
J: TRBJ2-7
DNA: TGTGCCAGCAGCTTAGCGCTTGAGATCTACGAGCAGTACTTC
CDR3: CASSLALEIYEQYF

size: -
V: TRBV5-5
D: -
length: 13
J: TRBJ1-5
DNA: TGTGCCAGCAGCTTATTCACGGGTCAGCCCCAGCATTTT
CDR3: CASSLFTGQPQHF

size: few
V: TRBV7-9
D: -
length: 15
J: TRBJ1-1
DNA: TGTGCCAGCAGCTTAGCGGGGACACTGGGGACTGAAGCTTTCTTT
CDR3: CASSLAGTLGTEAFF